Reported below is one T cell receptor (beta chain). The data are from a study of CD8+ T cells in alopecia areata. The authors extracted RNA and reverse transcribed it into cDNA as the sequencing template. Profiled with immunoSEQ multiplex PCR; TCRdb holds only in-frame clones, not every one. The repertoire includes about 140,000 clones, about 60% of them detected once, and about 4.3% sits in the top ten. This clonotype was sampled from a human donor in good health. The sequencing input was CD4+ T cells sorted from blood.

DNA for the CDR3: TGTGCCAGCAGCTTAATGGCCCTTCCTTACAATGAGCAGTTCTTC. Amino acids: CASSLMALPYNEQFF. The chain links TRBV7-9 to TRBJ2-1, with D uncertain. The germline V and J ends were trimmed by 2 bases and 4 bases, with 12 bases remaining between them. The CDR3 is 15 amino acids. CDR1 and CDR2 from the germline V gene are SEHNR and FQNEAQ (reference sequence).